Shown below are 25 T cell receptor beta chains from a single sample sequenced in a study of cytomegalovirus exposure and HLA in healthy donors. Primers included in the PCR were 60 Vbeta and 13 Jbeta primers. Repertoires were generated with immunoSEQ multiplex PCR, while TCRdb's copy carries only in-frame clones and drops some. The table records roughly 150,000 clones, about 84% of them present only once. Sequencing was carried out using PBMCs. The receptor source for this set is a woman in her thirties or forties in good health and CMV-seropositive.

The J gene is TRBJ2-5, the V gene TRBV5-4; a possible D gene is TRBD2 (5 bases). The J call may be wrong; the DNA end is better matched by TRBJ2-7. This CDR3 is built from 16 residues. Germline lookup yields CDR1 SGHNT and CDR2 YYREEE (reference sequence). The CDR3 loop reads CASSPPGSASSYEQYF. CDR3 in DNA: TGTGCCAGCAGCCCCCCGGGGAGCGCTAGCTCCTACGAGCAGTACTTC.

The V and J genes are TRBV2 and TRBJ2-1; D perhaps matches TRBD1 (6 bases). V gave up 1 base and J gave up 7 bases, with 14 bases separating them. Germline loops: CDR1 SNHLY, CDR2 FYNNEI. The CDR3 has 15 amino acids. The CDR3 here is CASSEGERGGNEQFF. In DNA form, the CDR3 reads TGTGCCAGCAGTGAAGGGGAACGAGGGGGAAATGAGCAGTTCTTC.

V is TRBV7-9 and J is TRBJ2-2, with D possibly being TRBD2 (6 bases). Trimming stripped 4 bases from V and 7 bases from J, with 10 bases between. The V gene's germline CDR1 is SEHNR and CDR2 FQNEAQ (reference sequence). This CDR3 is 13 amino acids long. CDR3 nucleotide sequence: TGTGCCAGCAGCTCACTAGCATACGGGGAGCTGTTTTTT. This encodes CASSSLAYGELFF.

This clone was found a few times. The CDR3 DNA reads as TGTGCCACCAGCAGTTTTATAAACTCCTACAATGAGCAGTTCTTC. It specifies CATSSFINSYNEQFF. The V gene is TRBV15, the J gene TRBJ2-1, with no clear D. Deletions cut 3 bases from V and 0 bases from J, with 9 bases between. The CDR3 is 15 residues long. Germline CDR1 and CDR2: LNHNV and YYDKDF (reference sequence).

This clone was seen a single time. This chain uses TRBV5-1 with TRBJ2-3, with D perhaps TRBD2 (5 bases). Trimming stripped 0 bases from V and 6 bases from J, with 14 bases between. Germline CDR1 is SGHRS and CDR2 is YFSETQ. The CDR3 loop spans 15 amino acids. The CDR3 loop reads CASSLASASRDTQYF. In nucleotides, the CDR3 is TGCGCCAGCAGCTTGGCCTCAGCTAGCCGGGATACGCAGTATTTT.

The V call is TRBV2, the J call TRBJ1-1; D call uncertain. The V and J ends lost 2 bases and 4 bases respectively, with 5 bases between them. Germline V gene lookup returns CDR1 SNHLY and CDR2 FYNNEI. The CDR3 is 12 residues long. The DNA for the CDR3 is TGTGCCAGCAGTGAACGGGGCACTGAAGCTTTCTTT. Amino acid sequence: CASSERGTEAFF.

This clone was seen more than once but under ten times. This chain connects TRBV5-4 to TRBJ2-3; TRBD2 matches at 10 bases. The CDR3 is 15 amino acids. The junction had 5 bases not matched to a gene; V was cut back by 4 bases and J by 3 bases. CDR1 is SGHNT and CDR2 is YYREEE in the germline V gene (reference sequence). In nucleotides, the CDR3 is TGTGCCAGCAGCGCCTCTAGCGGGGGAACAGATACGCAGTATTTT. This gives the protein CASSASSGGTDTQYF.

CDR3 nucleotide sequence: TGTGCCAGCAAATCCCCGGCTAGCGGGAGTGCGTACATTCAGTACTTC. The encoded protein is CASKSPASGSAYIQYF. V and J are TRBV27 and TRBJ2-4; 10 nucleotides align to TRBD2. V dropped 7 bases and J dropped 8; count of bases not matched to a gene: 14. Per the germline V gene, CDR1 is MNHEY and CDR2 is SMNVEV (reference sequence). The CDR3 covers 16 residues.

This clone has just a few counts. The chain employs TRBV19 and TRBJ1-1, with TRBD1 identical over 11 bases. This CDR3 is built from 13 residues. The J segment lost 7 bases and the V segment lost 11 bases, leaving 9 bases of the junction unmatched. Germline CDR1 reads LNHDA; CDR2 reads SQIVND (reference sequence). For the CDR3, the DNA is TGTGCCGCCTTCGGACAGGGGGCCTTTGAAGCTTTCTTT. This gives the protein CAAFGQGAFEAFF.

This rearrangement joins TRBV5-1 to TRBJ1-1, with D possibly being TRBD1 (5 bases). The germline gives CDR1 SGHRS, CDR2 YFSETQ. The CDR3 is 14 amino acids. The V gene lost 2 bases and the J gene lost 8 bases, with 16 bases spanning the gap. The CDR3 sequence is CASSFRQGGSEAFF. The DNA for the CDR3 is TGCGCCAGCAGCTTTCGGCAGGGAGGATCCGAAGCTTTCTTT.

The gene calls are TRBV28 and TRBJ2-7, with 9 nucleotides matching TRBD2. This CDR3 contains 15 residues. The V gene's germline CDR1 is MDHEN and CDR2 SYDVKM. Trimming at V came to 3 bases and at J to 4 bases, leaving 7 bases not matched to a gene. The DNA for the CDR3 is TGTGCCAGCAGTTTTGGAAGAGCGGGAGGTTACGAGCAGTACTTC. Translation: CASSFGRAGGYEQYF.

A few counts support this clone. The rearrangement uses TRBV6-5 and TRBJ2-5; perhaps TRBD1 as D (7 bases). V lost 6 bases and J lost 1, with 12 bases in between. The CDR3 totals 14 residues. From germline, CDR1 is MNHEY and CDR2 SVGAGI. The CDR3 DNA follows: TGTGCCAGCAGACGCGGGACAGCCCAAGAGACCCAGTACTTC. It translates to CASRRGTAQETQYF.

With respect to this clone: With a much larger clone just one base away, this may be a read error. The CDR3 reads CASSLSSGIKETQYF. Written as DNA, the CDR3 is TGTGCCAGCAGCTTATCTAGCGGGATAAAAGAGACCCAGTACTTC. This chain uses TRBV4-2 with TRBJ2-5; 9 nucleotides align to TRBD2. Germline V gene sequence: CDR1 LGHNA, CDR2 YNFKEQ. The CDR3 sequence is 15 residues long. Germline trimming cut 5 bases from V and 3 bases from J; bases unmatched to any gene: 7.

The V gene is TRBV5-5, the J gene TRBJ2-1, with D possibly being TRBD2 (6 bases). Germline V lookup: CDR1 SGHKS, CDR2 YYEKEE (reference sequence). Trimming shortened V by 5 bases and J by 4 bases, and 16 bases separated the two germline ends. CDR3 size: 15 residues. In nucleotides, the CDR3 is TGTGCCAGCAGTCGTGGAGGGGTAGCGTACAATGAGCAGTTCTTC. It is translated as CASSRGGVAYNEQFF.

The CDR3 sequence: CASSASGSPGNEQFF. The CDR3, as DNA: TGTGCCAGCAGCGCCAGCGGGAGTCCCGGGAATGAGCAGTTCTTC. The gene calls are TRBV9 and TRBJ2-1, with TRBD2 identical over 8 bases. The V segment lost 3 bases and the J segment 7 bases; nucleotides outside the gene matches: 9. The germline V gene has CDR1 SGDLS and CDR2 YYNGEE. CDR3 size: 15 residues. The whole variable domain, remainder taken from reference TRBV9 and TRBJ2-1, is DSGVTQTPKHLITATGQRVTLRCSPRSGDLSVYWYQQSLDQGLQFLIQYYNGEERAKGNILERFSAQQFPDLHSELNLSSLELGDSALYFCASSASGSPGNEQFFGPGTRLTVL.

The CDR3 loop reads CASSEALLNNRASNQPQHF. DNA for the CDR3: TGTGCCAGCAGTGAAGCGCTTCTTAATAACAGGGCAAGCAATCAGCCCCAGCATTTT. This rearrangement joins TRBV6-1 to TRBJ1-5; TRBD1 is a possible D gene (6 bases). The germline gives CDR1 MNHNS, CDR2 SASEGT. V was shortened by 0 bases and J by 1 base, with 19 bases between the two germline ends. This CDR3 contains 19 residues.

This rearrangement joins TRBV6-5 to TRBJ2-7; TRBD2 is a possible D gene (6 bases). The V gene lost 6 bases and the J gene lost 2 bases, with 17 bases spanning the gap. The CDR3 consists of 15 residues. Per the germline V gene, CDR1 is MNHEY and CDR2 is SVGAGI. The CDR3 loop is CASSLLAEAPYEQYF. The CDR3 region has the DNA TGTGCCAGCAGCCTTTTAGCGGAAGCACCCTACGAGCAGTACTTC.

This clone has a single count. The chain combines TRBV27 with TRBJ1-2; possibly TRBD1 for D (6 bases). The CDR3 is made up of 12 amino acids. The V gene's germline CDR1 is MNHEY and CDR2 SMNVEV (reference sequence). Between the trimmed V and J ends, which lost 7 bases and 8 bases, there was a span of 14 bases. The CDR3: CASKMGGAGYTF. The CDR3 DNA reads as TGTGCCAGCAAAATGGGGGGGGCGGGCTACACCTTC.

This rearrangement joins TRBV6-1 to TRBJ2-7; the D gene is possibly TRBD1 (6 bases). V shed 6 bases and J shed 7 bases, with 13 bases lying between them. There are 12 residues in the CDR3. Germline V gene data show CDR1 as MNHNS and CDR2 as SASEGT. CDR3 residues: CASRLQGWEQYF. The CDR3 DNA sequence: TGTGCCAGCAGACTACAGGGATGGGAGCAGTACTTC.

This clone was seen a few times. The rearrangement uses TRBV5-1 and TRBJ2-1; D may be TRBD2 (6 bases). This CDR3 spans 15 amino acids. Trimming removed 4 bases from V and 4 bases from J, with 15 bases in between. Germline lookup yields CDR1 SGHRS and CDR2 YFSETQ. The CDR3 loop is CASSPSGSSYNEQFF. The CDR3 nucleotides read TGCGCCAGCAGCCCCTCCGGGAGTTCGTACAATGAGCAGTTCTTC.

The chain links TRBV7-9 to TRBJ1-4, with D possibly TRBD1 on 6 matching bases. Germline CDR1 and CDR2: SEHNR and FQNEAQ (reference sequence). Trimming pared 3 bases from V and 4 bases from J, leaving 9 bases between. CDR3 size: 14 residues. DNA of the CDR3: TGTGCCAGCAGCTTGACAGGAGTTAATGAAAAACTGTTTTTT. Protein sequence: CASSLTGVNEKLFF.

This sequence joins TRBV19 and TRBJ2-7; the match to TRBD2 covers 9 bases. Per the germline V gene, CDR1 is LNHDA and CDR2 is SQIVND (reference sequence). Trimming cost V 4 bases and J 3 bases; bases outside gene matches: 7. CDR3 length: 15 residues. CDR3: CASSTASGAIYEQYF. The CDR3 bases are TGTGCCAGTAGTACGGCTAGCGGGGCCATCTACGAGCAGTACTTC.

This sequence joins TRBV18 and TRBJ1-2, with D uncertain. This CDR3 contains 14 residues. Germline lookup yields CDR1 KGHSH and CDR2 LQKENI. Trimming shortened V by 5 bases and J by 8 bases, and 18 bases separated the two germline ends. In nucleotides, the CDR3 is TGTGCCAGCTCATCGACAAGGGAGGTTGAGGGCTACACCTTC. It is translated as CASSSTREVEGYTF.

V usage is TRBV6-6 and J usage is TRBJ2-7; D ambiguous. CDR1 is MNHNY and CDR2 is SVGAGI in the germline V gene (reference sequence). Trimming took 6 bases from V and 5 from J, leaving 11 bases between them. This CDR3 is built from 12 residues. CDR3 region: CASSPGVHEQYF. The CDR3 nucleotides are TGTGCCAGCAGCCCCGGAGTACACGAGCAGTACTTC.

V is TRBV9 and J is TRBJ2-1, with TRBD2 matching over 7 bases. Germline loops: CDR1 SGDLS, CDR2 YYNGEE. The V gene end was trimmed by 0 bases and the J gene end by 4 bases; junction bases not matched to a gene: 10. The CDR3 has 17 residues. CDR3 protein: CASSVAGGLGSYNEQFF. The CDR3 nucleotides read TGTGCCAGCAGCGTAGCGGGAGGATTGGGGTCGTACAATGAGCAGTTCTTC.